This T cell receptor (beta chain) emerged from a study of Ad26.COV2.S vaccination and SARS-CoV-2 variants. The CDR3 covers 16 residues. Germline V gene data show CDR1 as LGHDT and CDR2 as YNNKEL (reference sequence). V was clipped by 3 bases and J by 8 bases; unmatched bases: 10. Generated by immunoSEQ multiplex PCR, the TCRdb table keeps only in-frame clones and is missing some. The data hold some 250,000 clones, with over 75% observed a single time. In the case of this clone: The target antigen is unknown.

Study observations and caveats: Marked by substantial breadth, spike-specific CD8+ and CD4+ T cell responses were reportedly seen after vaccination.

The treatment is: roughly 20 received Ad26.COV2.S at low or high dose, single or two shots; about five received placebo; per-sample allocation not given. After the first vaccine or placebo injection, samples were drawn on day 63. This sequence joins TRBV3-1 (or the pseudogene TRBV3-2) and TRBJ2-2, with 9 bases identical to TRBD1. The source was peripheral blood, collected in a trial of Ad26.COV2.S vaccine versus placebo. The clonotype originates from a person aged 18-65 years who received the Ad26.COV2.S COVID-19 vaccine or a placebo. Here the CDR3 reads CASSHGPGQGTGELFF. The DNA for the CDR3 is TGTGCCAGCAGCCATGGGCCGGGACAGGGAACGGGGGAGCTGTTTTTT.